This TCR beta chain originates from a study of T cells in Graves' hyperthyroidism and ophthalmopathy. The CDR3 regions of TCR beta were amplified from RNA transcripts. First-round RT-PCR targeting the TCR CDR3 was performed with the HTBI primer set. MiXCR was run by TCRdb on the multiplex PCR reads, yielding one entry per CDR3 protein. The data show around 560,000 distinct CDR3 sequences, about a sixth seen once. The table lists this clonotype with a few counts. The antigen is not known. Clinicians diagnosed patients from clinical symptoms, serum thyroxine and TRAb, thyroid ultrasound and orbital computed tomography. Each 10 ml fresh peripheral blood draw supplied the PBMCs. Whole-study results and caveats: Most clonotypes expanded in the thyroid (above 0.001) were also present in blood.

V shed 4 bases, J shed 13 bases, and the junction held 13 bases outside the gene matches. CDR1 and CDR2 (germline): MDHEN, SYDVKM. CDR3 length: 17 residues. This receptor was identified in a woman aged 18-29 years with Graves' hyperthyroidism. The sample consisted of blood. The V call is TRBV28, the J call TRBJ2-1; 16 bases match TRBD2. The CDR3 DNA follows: TGTGCCAGCAGTTATGTCACCGGGACTAGCGGGAGGGCCGATCAGTTCTTC. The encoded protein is CASSYVTGTSGRADQFF.